Listed below are T cell receptor beta chains from one sample, sequenced in a study of post-analysis software for immune sequencing data. TCRdb independently ran MiXCR on the PCR reads; one entry per CDR3 protein. The data hold around 770,000 distinct CDR3 sequences, with 35% to 55% observed a single time. Sequences were obtained from blood. All receptors come from a girl aged 5-17 years with multiple sclerosis. Each CDR3 is given with its conserved first and last residue. Fields, in order: CDR3 DNA, CDR3 protein, clone size, D gene, J gene, V gene. A D gene is named only where the DNA matches it firmly. Part of the rows lack a size; the others show once, few, many or a class for expanded clones.

DNA: TGCAGTGCGGCCCTCTGGGGGGGCTACGAGCAGTACTTC
CDR3: CSAALWGGYEQYF
size: .
D: TRBD2
J: TRBJ2-7
V: TRBV20-1

DNA: TGTGCCAGCAGCTTACTAGCGGGAGGACGCCCAGATACGCAGTATTTT
CDR3: CASSLLAGGRPDTQYF
size: .
D: TRBD2
J: TRBJ2-3
V: TRBV5-4

DNA: TGTGCCAGCAGCTTACGGGGGGGGAGCGCCACTGAAGCTTTCTTT
CDR3: CASSLRGGSATEAFF
size: few
D: .
J: TRBJ1-1
V: TRBV7-9

DNA: TGTGCCAGCAGTTCGATCCCGGGACTAGCGGTCCCCCGCAATGAGCAGTTCTTC
CDR3: CASSSIPGLAVPRNEQFF
size: once
D: TRBD2
J: TRBJ2-1
V: TRBV28

DNA: TGCGCCAGCAGCCAAGACCCGGAGGCGGGGAATGAGCAGTTCTTC
CDR3: CASSQDPEAGNEQFF
size: few
D: .
J: TRBJ2-1
V: TRBV4-3

DNA: TGTGCCAGCACCCCCCCATGGGGCACAGATACGCAGTATTTT
CDR3: CASTPPWGTDTQYF
size: .
D: .
J: TRBJ2-3
V: TRBV11-2

DNA: TGCAGTGCCCCCAGCAACAATGAGCAGTACTTC
CDR3: CSAPSNNEQYF
size: .
D: .
J: TRBJ2-7
V: TRBV20-1

DNA: TGCAGCGCCCTGAAGGCAGGGACTAACTATGGCTACACCTTC
CDR3: CSALKAGTNYGYTF
size: .
D: .
J: TRBJ1-2
V: TRBV29-1

DNA: TGCAGTGCTAGGAACCCGGGACGTTATGGCTACACCTTC
CDR3: CSARNPGRYGYTF
size: few
D: .
J: TRBJ1-2
V: TRBV20-1

DNA: TGTGCCATCAGTGAGTCCGGCCCCTTCACGGGGGGCCAAGAGACCCAGTACTTC
CDR3: CAISESGPFTGGQETQYF
size: .
D: TRBD2
J: TRBJ2-5
V: TRBV10-3

DNA: TGCAGTGCTAGAGTTGGCGGGGGCTATGAGCAGTTCTTC
CDR3: CSARVGGGYEQFF
size: few
D: .
J: TRBJ2-1
V: TRBV20-1

DNA: TGTGCCAGCAGTCCCACGGGGGGCTATAATTCACCCCTCCACTTT
CDR3: CASSPTGGYNSPLHF
size: .
D: .
J: TRBJ1-6
V: TRBV7-9

DNA: TGTGCCAGCAGTTTTGGTCTCTTGGGACAGTCTGGACTAGCCAGGGAGACCCAGTACTTC
CDR3: CASSFGLLGQSGLARETQYF
size: .
D: .
J: TRBJ2-5
V: TRBV12-3/TRBV12-4

DNA: TGTGCCAGCAGCTTAGCGACAGGGACTAATCGGGAGCAGTACTTC
CDR3: CASSLATGTNREQYF
size: few
D: .
J: TRBJ2-7
V: TRBV7-2

DNA: TGTGCCAGCAGTGAAGGTATTAAAGAGACCCAGTACTTC
CDR3: CASSEGIKETQYF
size: few
D: .
J: TRBJ2-5
V: TRBV6-1

DNA: TGCAGTGCTAGAGATCCTAGCGGGACCCATAGGAGCTCCTACGAGCAGTACTTC
CDR3: CSARDPSGTHRSSYEQYF
size: .
D: TRBD2
J: TRBJ2-7
V: TRBV20-1

DNA: TGTGCCACCAGCAGAGATTGGGCTGGGCCTGAAGCTTTCTTT
CDR3: CATSRDWAGPEAFF
size: .
D: .
J: TRBJ1-1
V: TRBV15

DNA: TGCGCCAGCAGCTTGGAAGGGGGATTTGGGGATGAGCAGTTCTTC
CDR3: CASSLEGGFGDEQFF
size: .
D: .
J: TRBJ2-1
V: TRBV5-1

DNA: TGCAGTGTACCAGTTCCAAGGAATGAGCAGTTCTTC
CDR3: CSVPVPRNEQFF
size: .
D: .
J: TRBJ2-1
V: TRBV20-1

DNA: TGTGCCAGCAGCCAAGGGAGTAGCCTCAGGGAGGAGACCCAGTACTTC
CDR3: CASSQGSSLREETQYF
size: .
D: .
J: TRBJ2-5
V: TRBV3-1

DNA: TGCAGTGCTAGAGATTTGGCTAGCGGGAGTTACGAGCAGTACTTC
CDR3: CSARDLASGSYEQYF
size: .
D: TRBD2
J: TRBJ2-7
V: TRBV20-1

DNA: TGCAGTGCACTAACAGGGGGCAACACCGGGGAGCTGTTTTTT
CDR3: CSALTGGNTGELFF
size: .
D: TRBD1
J: TRBJ2-2
V: TRBV20-1